Detailed here is one TCR beta chain. The sample originates from a study of control samples from healthy donors and cancer patients. TCRdb's copy holds only in-frame clones and misses some; the assay was immunoSEQ multiplex PCR. The sample shows 150,000 to 200,000 clones, roughly 90% of them seen only once. With 11 bases clipped from V and 1 base from J, the junction kept 8 bases outside the gene matches. The CDR3 totals 14 residues. Germline CDR1 is SNHLY and CDR2 is FYNNEI. V usage is TRBV2 and J usage is TRBJ2-3; 8 bases line up with TRBD2. Sequencing used blood. This sequence originates from a man in his thirties or forties in good health. CDR3 nucleotide sequence: TGTGCCTCCGGGGGGGGGACACGCACAGATACGCAGTATTTT. Amino acid sequence: CASGGGTRTDTQYF.